This T cell receptor (beta chain) came from a study of CXCR3-negative and CXCR3-positive naive CD8 T cells. Concerning this clonotype itself: Antigen unknown.

Findings and limits, study-wide: The study found that naive CXCR3-negative and CXCR3-positive cells shared TRBV-TRBJ usage, while memory cells differed. Comparison of naive cells showed more hydrophobic TRB CDR3s in CXCR3-positive than in CXCR3-negative naive cells.

Libraries were UMI-labeled 5' RACE TRB cDNA. Using the 5' RACE reads, TCRdb records one entry per CDR3 protein without DNA. The sample's table shows approximately 7,000 distinct CDR3 sequences. This CDR3 is 13 amino acids long. The germline CDR1 and CDR2 sequences are MNHEY and SVGAGI. The gene calls are TRBV6-5 and TRBJ2-7. Sequencing was carried out using naive CXCR3+ CD8+ T cells from blood. This sample's subset: CD45RO-CCR7+CD27+CD95- naive CD8+ T cells expressing CXCR3 (TNR3+). The origin of this receptor is a human donor in good health. Some clones in this sample may be carry-over from other donors' samples. The CDR3 region is CASSYSSDYEQYF.